The clone carrying this TCR beta chain was observed a few times. The V and J ends lost 4 bases and 7 bases respectively, with 14 bases between them. CDR3 length: 14 amino acids. The germline V gene encodes CDR1 SGDLS and CDR2 YYNGEE. Combining a sample-barcoded 5' primer with a J-beta primer mix, a second PCR ran for roughly 6 to 12 cycles. One entry per CDR3 protein, called by TCRdb with MiXCR from the 5' RACE reads. The table records about 1 million distinct CDR3 sequences, 20% to 25% of them present only once. The sample comes from a study of blood T cells in healthy people across ages. Study-wide background: With template switching, about one barcoded beta molecule was captured per two T cells.

This sample also belongs to another study, concerning T cells of mothers and their children.

This clonotype was sampled from a girl aged 2-10 years in good health. V is TRBV9 and J is TRBJ2-2; the D gene could be TRBD1 or TRBD2 (5 bases each). The specimen sequenced was blood. This chain's CDR3 is CASSPGPEGGELFF. CDR3 DNA: TGTGCCAGCAGCCCGGGACCCGAGGGCGGGGAGCTGTTTTTT.